Listed here are 24 T cell receptor beta chains from one sample, sequenced in a study of blood T cells in healthy people across ages. Combining a sample-barcoded 5' primer with a J-beta primer mix, a second PCR ran for about 7 to 11 cycles. TCRdb reprocessed the 5' RACE reads with MiXCR, giving one entry per CDR3 protein. The table shows 450,000 to 700,000 distinct CDR3 sequences, with 27% occurring only once. Sequencing was done on a sample of blood. These receptors originate from a woman in her 70s in good health.

In this sample, this clonotype turned up a few times. V gene TRBV11-2 combines with J gene TRBJ2-3; TRBD2 matches at 13 bases. Germline assignment: CDR1 SGHAT and CDR2 FQNNGV. The CDR3 covers 15 residues. V lost 3 bases, J lost 5 bases, and 2 bases stayed unmatched. The CDR3 region is CASSFTSGGGDTQYF. DNA for the CDR3: TGTGCCAGCAGCTTTACTAGCGGGGGGGGAGATACGCAGTATTTT.

This clonotype was counted between two and nine times. The J gene is TRBJ1-5, the V gene TRBV7-9, with D perhaps matching TRBD1 (5 bases). Trimming took off 5 bases at V and 5 bases at J, with 16 bases between the two ends. The CDR3 is made up of 15 amino acids. Looked up from germline, CDR1 is SEHNR and CDR2 is FQNEAQ (reference sequence). Here the CDR3 reads CASSLARDVDQPQHF. DNA of the CDR3: TGTGCCAGCAGCCTGGCTAGGGACGTAGATCAGCCCCAGCATTTT.

The chain couples TRBV29-1 to TRBJ2-5; D is unresolved. Germline values: CDR1 SQVTM, CDR2 ANQGSEA. The CDR3 is 13 amino acids. Trimming left V 2 bases short and J 5 bases short, with 12 bases between. The CDR3 DNA sequence: TGCAGCGTTGAAAAGGCCAGATGGGAGACCCAGTACTTC. Translated, it gives CSVEKARWETQYF.

The V gene is TRBV5-6, the J gene TRBJ1-2; 9 bases are shared with TRBD1. The V gene end was trimmed by 4 bases and the J gene end by 9 bases; junction bases not matched to a gene: 10. The germline gives CDR1 SGHDT, CDR2 YYEEEE. The CDR3 loop spans 14 amino acids. CDR3 sequence: CASSPFDRGYSYTF. In DNA form, the CDR3 reads TGTGCCAGCAGCCCCTTTGACAGGGGGTACAGCTACACCTTC.

This sequence joins TRBV6-1 and TRBJ2-1; D is unclear. In germline, CDR1 is MNHNS, CDR2 SASEGT. This CDR3 is 10 amino acids long. V was trimmed by 1 base and J by 12 bases, leaving 4 bases between them. The CDR3 is CASSEERQFF. The CDR3 DNA sequence: TGTGCCAGCAGTGAAGAACGGCAGTTCTTC.

This clonotype occurred a few times. The V call is TRBV7-9, the J call TRBJ2-1; 7 bases match TRBD2. Germline CDR1 reads SEHNR; CDR2 reads FQNEAQ (reference sequence). The CDR3 loop spans 17 amino acids. V shed 0 bases, J shed 3 bases, and the junction held 8 bases outside the gene matches. The CDR3 here is CASSLAPPGDYYNEQFF. CDR3 DNA sequence: TGTGCCAGCAGCTTAGCTCCTCCGGGGGACTACTACAATGAGCAGTTCTTC.

This clonotype has a count of ten or more. V and J are TRBV4-2 and TRBJ1-2; D remains ambiguous. Germline V gene lookup returns CDR1 LGHNA and CDR2 YNFKEQ. The CDR3 runs to 13 residues. The germline V and J ends were trimmed by 3 bases and 8 bases, with 13 bases remaining between them. The CDR3 region has the DNA TGTGCCAGCAGCCATATAGTCACTGGGGGCTACACCTTC. Protein: CASSHIVTGGYTF.

The chain couples TRBV5-1 to TRBJ2-3; possible D gene TRBD1, 6 bases. Germline V lookup: CDR1 SGHRS, CDR2 YFSETQ. V lost 3 bases and J lost 3, with 14 bases in between. This CDR3 is 15 amino acids long. This chain's CDR3 is CASSSFRGQTDTQYF. For the CDR3, the DNA is TGCGCCAGCAGCTCCTTCCGGGGACAAACAGATACGCAGTATTTT.

This clonotype was counted only a few times. The chain is built from TRBV20-1 and TRBJ1-5, with D possibly being TRBD1 (6 bases). Trimming stripped 4 bases from V and 3 bases from J, with 10 bases between. The CDR3 is made up of 13 amino acids. The germline gives CDR1 DFQATT, CDR2 SNEGSKA (reference sequence). CDR3: CSATGVPNQPQHF. The CDR3 DNA follows: TGCAGTGCTACAGGGGTTCCCAATCAGCCCCAGCATTTT.

The chain links TRBV18 to TRBJ1-3; D uncertain. V was clipped by 1 base and J by 0 bases, with 10 bases between them. CDR1 KGHSH and CDR2 LQKENI come from the germline V gene. The CDR3 totals 16 residues. In DNA, the CDR3 is TGTGCCAGCTCACCACTACAAGGCCTCTCTGGAAACACCATATATTTT. This translates into CASSPLQGLSGNTIYF.

The table lists this clonotype with a few counts. The chain links TRBV7-2 to TRBJ2-1; a possible D gene is TRBD1 (6 bases). Trimming took off 5 bases at V and 4 bases at J, with 15 bases between the two ends. Germline CDR1 is SGHTA and CDR2 is FQGNSA. CDR3 length equals 15 residues. Here the CDR3 DNA reads TGTGCCAGCAGCACCGCGCAGGGGAATTACAATGAGCAGTTCTTC. Amino acid sequence: CASSTAQGNYNEQFF. The whole variable domain, filled in from reference TRBV7-2 and TRBJ2-1, reads GAGVSQSPSNKVTEKGKDVELRCDPISGHTALYWYRQSLGQGLEFLIYFQGNSAPDKSGLPSDRFSAERTGGSVSTLTIQRTQQEDSAVYLCASSTAQGNYNEQFFGPGTRLTVL.

This clonotype was detected a few times. J is TRBJ2-3 and V is TRBV4-3; D is uncertain. Germline CDR1 and CDR2: LGHNA and YSLEER. V was cut by 0 bases and J by 3 bases, with 7 bases left in between. CDR3 length equals 14 residues. CDR3 DNA: TGCGCCAGCAGCCAAGATTGGGCAACAGATACGCAGTATTTT. Its translation is CASSQDWATDTQYF.

The chain recombines TRBV21-1 with TRBJ2-7. TRBV21-1 is a pseudogene. This CDR3 spans 12 amino acids. The CDR3 nucleotides are TGTGCCAGCAGCAATCAAGCCTACGAGCAGTACTTC. Its translation is CASSNQAYEQYF.

In DNA form, the CDR3 reads TGCGCCAGCAGCCCCCCTACAGGGACAGGGGGCGATACGCAGTATTTT. Protein sequence: CASSPPTGTGGDTQYF. V and J are TRBV5-1 and TRBJ2-3; 12 bases are shared with TRBD1. V dropped 4 bases and J dropped 6; count of bases not matched to a gene: 9. CDR3 length: 16 residues. CDR1 SGHRS and CDR2 YFSETQ come from the germline V gene.

This rearrangement joins TRBV5-1 to TRBJ2-3; 8 nucleotides match TRBD1. With V trimmed by 0 bases and J by 4 bases, 4 bases remained unmatched. Germline CDR1 reads SGHRS; CDR2 reads YFSETQ. CDR3 length: 15 residues. This CDR3 is CASSLGGQGPDTQYF. The CDR3 nucleotides are TGCGCCAGCAGCTTGGGAGGACAGGGCCCAGATACGCAGTATTTT.

This clonotype was detected only a few times. The rearrangement joins TRBV6-2 or TRBV6-3 to TRBJ1-6; D perhaps matches TRBD1 (6 bases). Trimming cost V 4 bases and J 7 bases, with 14 bases left between them. Germline V gene lookup returns CDR1 MNHEY and CDR2 SVGEGT. CDR3 size: 15 residues. This chain's CDR3 is CASSFSDRRNSPLHF. As DNA, the CDR3 is TGTGCCAGCAGTTTTTCAGACAGGCGCAATTCACCCCTCCACTTT.

This clonotype was seen once. The chain employs TRBV20-1 and TRBJ2-7, with a tentative D call TRBD2 (5 bases). Trimming stripped 6 bases from V and 0 bases from J, with 15 bases between. Germline CDR1 reads DFQATT; CDR2 reads SNEGSKA (reference sequence). The CDR3 sequence is 14 residues long. CDR3 sequence (DNA): TGCAGTGCCTCCAGTACGGGGAGCTCCTACGAGCAGTACTTC. This sequence encodes CSASSTGSSYEQYF.

There are a few counts of this clonotype. A read error may be the cause here, since a much bigger clone is one base away. This rearrangement joins TRBV6-5 to TRBJ1-1; 8 bases fit TRBD1. Germline trimming cut 6 bases from V and 10 bases from J; bases unmatched to any gene: 7. CDR3 length: 12 residues. CDR1 is MNHEY, CDR2 SVGAGI, per germline. The CDR3 coding sequence is TGTGCCAGCAGCCGACAGGGGCCCGTAGCTTTCTTT. This translates into CASSRQGPVAFF.

The chain combines TRBV10-3 with TRBJ2-7, with D possibly being TRBD2 (5 bases). Germline CDR1 is ENHRY and CDR2 is SYGVKD. The germline V and J ends were trimmed by 10 bases and 4 bases, with 20 bases remaining between them. CDR3 length: 14 residues. The CDR3: CATKTEALSYEQYF. The CDR3 nucleotides read TGTGCCACGAAGACGGAGGCTCTCTCTTACGAGCAGTACTTC.

About this clonotype: The junction does not match germline at one end; this may be a read error. The chain recombines TRBV7-7 with TRBJ2-1; D call uncertain. The CDR3 spans 15 residues. Germline V CDR1 and CDR2: SSHAT, FNYEAQ (reference sequence). CDR3 nucleotides: TGTGCTAGCAGCTTAACGACTGGATCCTACAATGAGCAGTTCTTC. It yields the protein CASSLTTGSYNEQFF.

The V call is TRBV5-1, the J call TRBJ2-1; TRBD2 matches at 7 bases. V trimming: 3 bases; J trimming: 8 bases; junction bases outside the gene matches: 2. The CDR3 consists of 12 residues. The germline gives CDR1 SGHRS, CDR2 YFSETQ. DNA for the CDR3: TGCGCCAGCAGCTGGACTAGTGATGAGCAGTTCTTC. This sequence encodes CASSWTSDEQFF.

The rearrangement links TRBV11-2 to TRBJ2-3, with TRBD2 matching 14 bases. The ends lost 3 bases at V and 5 bases at J; junction bases unmatched: 4. CDR1 and CDR2 (germline): SGHAT, FQNNGV. CDR3 length: 16 amino acids. CDR3 DNA: TGTGCCAGCAGCTTCCCGGGACTAGCGGGGGTAGATACGCAGTATTTT. Protein sequence: CASSFPGLAGVDTQYF.

This clonotype was detected a few times. The J gene is TRBJ1-3, the V gene TRBV11-2; D gene ambiguous. V was trimmed by 5 bases and J by 7 bases, leaving 9 bases between them. The CDR3 is 12 residues long. Germline CDR1 SGHAT, CDR2 FQNNGV. CDR3 nucleotides: TGTGCCAGCAGCCTGGACTGGAACACCATATATTTT. Its translation is CASSLDWNTIYF.

This chain joins TRBV29-1 and TRBJ2-1, with D perhaps given as TRBD1 or TRBD2 (5 bases each). Germline V gives CDR1 SQVTM, CDR2 ANQGSEA. CDR3 length equals 14 residues. Trimming left V 7 bases short and J 2 bases short, with 15 bases between. CDR3 sequence (DNA): TGCAGCGGCCGGGACCGCGAGACCTACAATGAGCAGTTCTTC. Its protein is CSGRDRETYNEQFF.